This TCR beta chain was obtained from a study of T-cell reconstitution after alpha-beta-depleted transplantation in children. Unique molecular identifiers were incorporated when the TCRbeta library was constructed. TCRdb used MiXCR to reprocess the PCR reads, holding one entry per CDR3 protein. The sample has about 230,000 distinct CDR3 sequences, 12% seen once. The junction had 8 bases not matched to a gene; V was cut back by 0 bases and J by 3 bases. The CDR3 covers 16 residues. CDR1 is MGHRA and CDR2 is YSYEKL in the germline V gene. This clonotype was counted at least ten times. This TCR was sampled from a human donor who donated a stem cell graft to a child with acute lymphoblastic leukemia. Material: PBMCs from the stem cell graft donor, obtained from the stem cell graft. The chain couples TRBV4-1 to TRBJ2-7; 7 positions match TRBD2. CDR3 loop: CASSQEWGGVYYEQYF. CDR3 nucleotide sequence: TGCGCCAGCAGCCAAGAGTGGGGGGGAGTTTACTACGAGCAGTACTTC.